A selection of T cell receptor beta chains follows, all from one sample in a study of blood T cells in healthy people across ages. A single record per CDR3 protein comes from TCRdb applying MiXCR to the 5' RACE reads. The sample lists around 1.1 million distinct CDR3 sequences, roughly two fifths occurring once. The specimen was blood. The receptors come from a man between 18 and 29 years old in good health. Both conserved end residues are part of each CDR3. Each record gives: V gene, D gene, clone size, CDR3 length, J gene, CDR3 protein, CDR3 DNA. A D gene is named only where the DNA matches it firmly. Size values are once, few and many counts, or a class for expanded clones, and some rows have none.

v_gene: TRBV6-5
d_gene: NA
abundance: once
len: 12
j_gene: TRBJ1-2
CDR3aa: CASREGNYGYIF
CDR3nt: TGTGCCAGCAGAGAGGGTAACTATGGCTACATCTTC

v_gene: TRBV6-2/TRBV6-3
d_gene: TRBD1
abundance: few
len: 14
j_gene: TRBJ2-1
CDR3aa: CASSYSTGVPEQFF
CDR3nt: TGTGCCAGCAGTTACTCCACAGGGGTTCCTGAGCAGTTCTTC

v_gene: TRBV7-2
d_gene: NA
abundance: few
len: 17
j_gene: TRBJ2-1
CDR3aa: CASSLGSVGRWFEEQFF
CDR3nt: TGTGCCAGCAGCTTGGGTTCGGTGGGCAGGTGGTTTGAAGAGCAGTTCTTC

v_gene: TRBV7-2
d_gene: TRBD1
abundance: NA
len: 18
j_gene: TRBJ1-1
CDR3aa: CASSPSLQGGTSNTEAFF
CDR3nt: TGTGCCAGCAGCCCGTCCCTTCAGGGGGGGACTTCGAACACTGAAGCTTTCTTT

v_gene: TRBV27
d_gene: NA
abundance: once
len: 14
j_gene: TRBJ1-2
CDR3aa: CASSLSGDYYGYTF
CDR3nt: TGTGCCAGCAGTTTATCCGGCGATTACTATGGCTACACCTTC

v_gene: TRBV6-2/TRBV6-3
d_gene: NA
abundance: NA
len: 15
j_gene: TRBJ2-2
CDR3aa: CASRMGLTNTGELFF
CDR3nt: TGTGCCAGCAGGATGGGACTGACTAACACCGGGGAGCTGTTTTTT

v_gene: TRBV12-3/TRBV12-4
d_gene: TRBD1
abundance: NA
len: 17
j_gene: TRBJ2-3
CDR3aa: CASSRDRERPSTDTQYF
CDR3nt: TGTGCCAGCAGCCGCGACAGGGAGCGACCTAGCACAGATACGCAGTATTTT

v_gene: TRBV21-1
d_gene: NA
abundance: many
len: 20
j_gene: TRBJ2-3
CDR3aa: CASSKPLLNPGQNHTDTQYF
CDR3nt: TGTGCCAGCAGCAAACCCCTGCTTAACCCGGGACAGAACCACACAGATACGCAGTATTTT

v_gene: TRBV10-3
d_gene: NA
abundance: many
len: 13
j_gene: TRBJ2-3
CDR3aa: CAIRAEMGDTQYF
CDR3nt: TGTGCCATCAGAGCAGAAATGGGAGATACGCAGTATTTT

v_gene: TRBV12-3/TRBV12-4
d_gene: TRBD2
abundance: NA
len: 19
j_gene: TRBJ2-5
CDR3aa: CASSLKRGWEGPIKETQYF
CDR3nt: TGTGCCAGCAGTTTAAAGAGGGGCTGGGAGGGACCCATTAAAGAGACCCAGTACTTC

v_gene: TRBV12-3/TRBV12-4
d_gene: TRBD2
abundance: NA
len: 16
j_gene: TRBJ2-3
CDR3aa: CAGSFGSGGSTDTQYF
CDR3nt: TGTGCCGGCAGTTTTGGTAGCGGGGGGTCCACAGATACGCAGTATTTT

v_gene: TRBV6-1
d_gene: NA
abundance: few
len: 17
j_gene: TRBJ2-3
CDR3aa: CASSRGPPTASTDTQYF
CDR3nt: TGTGCCAGCAGTCGGGGCCCTCCGACGGCTAGCACAGATACGCAGTATTTT

v_gene: TRBV20-1
d_gene: TRBD1
abundance: NA
len: 13
j_gene: TRBJ1-2
CDR3aa: CSASQGANYGYTF
CDR3nt: TGCAGTGCTAGTCAGGGGGCTAACTATGGCTACACCTTC

v_gene: TRBV10-3
d_gene: TRBD2
abundance: once
len: 15
j_gene: TRBJ2-1
CDR3aa: CAIRAWGGFFDEQFF
CDR3nt: TGTGCCATCCGCGCCTGGGGGGGATTTTTCGATGAGCAGTTCTTC

v_gene: TRBV4-3
d_gene: NA
abundance: few
len: 16
j_gene: TRBJ1-4
CDR3aa: CASSQDEFGGDEKLFF
CDR3nt: TGCGCCAGCAGCCAAGACGAGTTTGGGGGGGATGAAAAACTGTTTTTT

v_gene: TRBV12-3/TRBV12-4
d_gene: TRBD2
abundance: few
len: 14
j_gene: TRBJ2-7
CDR3aa: CASSKTSGPYEQYF
CDR3nt: TGTGCCAGCAGTAAGACTAGCGGCCCCTACGAGCAGTACTTC

v_gene: TRBV12-3/TRBV12-4
d_gene: TRBD1
abundance: few
len: 13
j_gene: TRBJ1-2
CDR3aa: CASSPGGVNGYTF
CDR3nt: TGTGCCAGCAGCCCAGGGGGGGTTAACGGCTACACCTTC

v_gene: TRBV28
d_gene: NA
abundance: few
len: 15
j_gene: TRBJ1-4
CDR3aa: CASSFDLSAVEKLFF
CDR3nt: TGTGCCAGCAGTTTCGACTTGTCGGCGGTCGAAAAACTGTTTTTT

v_gene: TRBV6-5
d_gene: TRBD2
abundance: NA
len: 18
j_gene: TRBJ2-3
CDR3aa: CASSYSASGGPYTDTQYF
CDR3nt: TGTGCCAGCAGTTACTCGGCTAGCGGGGGGCCTTACACAGATACGCAGTATTTT

v_gene: TRBV2
d_gene: NA
abundance: NA
len: 15
j_gene: TRBJ1-5
CDR3aa: CASSEILAGGQPQHF
CDR3nt: TGTGCCAGCAGTGAAATCTTGGCCGGGGGTCAGCCCCAGCATTTT

v_gene: TRBV5-1
d_gene: TRBD1
abundance: NA
len: 18
j_gene: TRBJ1-1
CDR3aa: CASSLENSRGLGNTEAFF
CDR3nt: TGCGCCAGCAGCTTGGAAAATTCCAGGGGGCTGGGGAACACTGAAGCTTTCTTT

v_gene: TRBV6-6
d_gene: NA
abundance: NA
len: 14
j_gene: TRBJ1-4
CDR3aa: CASRVMGYDEKLFF
CDR3nt: TGTGCCAGCAGGGTGATGGGGTATGATGAAAAACTGTTTTTT

v_gene: TRBV9
d_gene: NA
abundance: NA
len: 15
j_gene: TRBJ2-7
CDR3aa: CASSPGAASSYEQYF
CDR3nt: TGTGCCAGCAGCCCCGGTGCGGCGAGCTCCTACGAGCAGTACTTC

v_gene: TRBV25-1
d_gene: NA
abundance: NA
len: 14
j_gene: TRBJ1-1
CDR3aa: CASSEFHSGTEAFF
CDR3nt: TGTGCCAGCAGTGAATTTCACAGTGGCACTGAAGCTTTCTTT

v_gene: TRBV6-5
d_gene: NA
abundance: NA
len: 13
j_gene: TRBJ2-3
CDR3aa: CASSPFRGGTQYF
CDR3nt: TGTGCCAGCAGCCCCTTTAGGGGTGGTACGCAGTATTTT

v_gene: TRBV6-5
d_gene: NA
abundance: NA
len: 13
j_gene: TRBJ2-5
CDR3aa: CASSDSRGETQYF
CDR3nt: TGTGCCAGCAGTGATAGCAGGGGAGAGACCCAGTACTTC

v_gene: TRBV5-1
d_gene: NA
abundance: NA
len: 13
j_gene: TRBJ1-2
CDR3aa: CASSSGLGDGYTF
CDR3nt: TGCGCCAGCAGCTCGGGGCTAGGGGATGGCTACACCTTC

v_gene: TRBV27
d_gene: NA
abundance: NA
len: 15
j_gene: TRBJ1-4
CDR3aa: CASSLGRGANEKLFF
CDR3nt: TGTGCCAGCAGTTTAGGAAGGGGGGCTAATGAAAAACTGTTTTTT

v_gene: TRBV27
d_gene: NA
abundance: many
len: 13
j_gene: TRBJ2-7
CDR3aa: CASSSTESYEQYF
CDR3nt: TGTGCCAGCAGTTCGACAGAATCCTACGAGCAGTACTTC

v_gene: TRBV10-3
d_gene: TRBD1
abundance: few
len: 16
j_gene: TRBJ2-4
CDR3aa: CAISPTGVRAKNIQYF
CDR3nt: TGTGCCATCAGCCCGACAGGGGTGAGAGCCAAAAACATTCAGTACTTC

v_gene: TRBV10-2
d_gene: NA
abundance: few
len: 13
j_gene: TRBJ1-2
CDR3aa: CASSENGGRGYTF
CDR3nt: TGCGCCAGCAGTGAGAACGGGGGACGAGGCTACACCTTC

v_gene: TRBV2
d_gene: NA
abundance: few
len: 16
j_gene: TRBJ2-3
CDR3aa: CASSRDTRPSTDTQYF
CDR3nt: TGTGCCAGCAGCCGGGACACCCGACCTAGCACAGATACGCAGTATTTT

v_gene: TRBV9
d_gene: TRBD2
abundance: NA
len: 16
j_gene: TRBJ2-3
CDR3aa: CASSTRAGKNTDTQYF
CDR3nt: TGTGCCAGCAGCACCCGAGCGGGGAAGAATACAGATACGCAGTATTTT

v_gene: TRBV10-3
d_gene: TRBD2
abundance: once
len: 14
j_gene: TRBJ2-3
CDR3aa: CATKRGRDTDTQYF
CDR3nt: TGTGCCACTAAACGGGGGAGGGATACAGATACGCAGTATTTT

v_gene: TRBV9
d_gene: TRBD1
abundance: few
len: 13
j_gene: TRBJ1-1
CDR3aa: CASSDRDRAEAFF
CDR3nt: TGTGCCAGCAGCGATCGGGACAGAGCTGAAGCTTTCTTT

v_gene: TRBV7-2
d_gene: NA
abundance: NA
len: 16
j_gene: TRBJ2-7
CDR3aa: CASSFRGRRVDNEQYF
CDR3nt: TGTGCCAGCAGCTTTCGGGGAAGGCGGGTAGACAATGAGCAGTACTTC

v_gene: TRBV29-1
d_gene: TRBD1
abundance: few
len: 14
j_gene: TRBJ1-2
CDR3aa: CSVRERQGGNGYTF
CDR3nt: TGCAGCGTTCGCGAGCGACAGGGAGGAAATGGCTACACCTTC

v_gene: TRBV6-5
d_gene: NA
abundance: NA
len: 14
j_gene: TRBJ2-2
CDR3aa: CASSWTLNTGELFF
CDR3nt: TGTGCCAGTTCTTGGACATTGAACACCGGGGAGCTGTTTTTT

v_gene: TRBV14
d_gene: NA
abundance: many
len: 12
j_gene: TRBJ2-3
CDR3aa: CASSQGRDTQYF
CDR3nt: TGTGCCAGCAGCCAAGGAAGAGATACGCAGTATTTT

v_gene: TRBV6-2/TRBV6-3
d_gene: NA
abundance: few
len: 12
j_gene: TRBJ2-5
CDR3aa: CASSASRATQYF
CDR3nt: TGTGCCAGCAGTGCAAGCCGGGCGACCCAGTACTTC

v_gene: TRBV30
d_gene: NA
abundance: NA
len: 12
j_gene: TRBJ1-2
CDR3aa: CAWSFIEDGYTF
CDR3nt: TGTGCCTGGAGTTTTATAGAAGATGGCTACACCTTC